What follows are 3 T cell receptor beta chains derived from one specimen sequenced in a study of blood T cell repertoires in COVID-19 (dated by TCRdb to the early 2020s). The library was made by the immunoSEQ multiplex PCR assay. Imported from immuneACCESS, the table was reduced by TCRdb to in-frame sequences with V and J called. These copies leave out some clones; in studies compared against another copy, an unresolved V gene accounts for under half, and the cause of the remainder is not known. This sample gives 400,000 to 500,000 clones in total; about 88% of them show up just once. Clones ranked in the top ten supply 1.2% to 1.5% of the sample. Specimen: PBMCs or T cells enriched from blood (not recorded which). These receptors originate from a woman in her late teens or twenties who had been exposed to COVID-19.

The V call is TRBV13, the J call TRBJ2-3, with 10 bases lining up with TRBD2. The CDR3 totals 15 residues. J gave up 2 bases and V 5 bases, and 4 bases lay outside the gene matches. Germline V CDR1 and CDR2: PRHDT, FYEKMQ (reference sequence). The CDR3 here is CASSPSGGATDTQYF. The CDR3 nucleotides are TGTGCCAGCAGCCCGAGCGGGGGGGCCACAGATACGCAGTATTTT.

The chain recombines TRBV11-2 with TRBJ2-3; 10 positions match TRBD2. The germline V gene has CDR1 SGHAT and CDR2 FQNNGV. The CDR3 loop spans 15 amino acids. With 3 bases clipped from V and 4 bases from J, the junction kept 4 bases outside the gene matches. The CDR3 is CASSLQRGGADTQYF. The CDR3 coding sequence is TGTGCCAGCAGCTTGCAGCGGGGGGGCGCAGATACGCAGTATTTT.

V usage is TRBV5-6 and J usage is TRBJ1-1; possible D gene TRBD1, 5 bases. This CDR3 has 14 amino acids. V lost 0 bases to trimming and J lost 4 bases, with 10 bases between them. Germline CDR1 SGHDT, CDR2 YYEEEE. The CDR3 is CASSLAGGSTEAFF. Written as DNA, the CDR3 is TGTGCCAGCAGCTTGGCGGGGGGTTCCACTGAAGCTTTCTTT.